One TCR beta chain is described in this entry. The sample is drawn from a study of CD8 T cells in Susac syndrome. Deletions cut 6 bases from V and 6 bases from J, with 18 bases between. CDR1 is SQVTM and CDR2 is ANQGSEA in the germline V gene. This CDR3 has 14 amino acids. Random-hexamer reverse transcription was applied to about 0.45 to 1 ug RNA. From the immunoSEQ multiplex PCR reads, TCRdb called clonotypes with MiXCR, one entry per CDR3 protein. Among approximately 22,000 distinct CDR3 sequences listed, about 92% were seen once. The V call is TRBV29-1, the J call TRBJ1-5, with D perhaps matching TRBD1 (5 bases). Source material: CD8+ T cells from PBMCs. The source of this sequence is a human donor in good health. CDR3 nucleotide sequence: TGCAGCGTCAAACCCAGGGATTGGATTCAGCCCCAGCATTTT. This codes for CSVKPRDWIQPQHF.